This is a list of T cell receptor beta chains from one sample in a study of blood T cell repertoires in COVID-19. Here immunoSEQ multiplex PCR was the method, and the copy in TCRdb shows in-frame clones only, minus some. The sample holds about 150,000 clones, around 87% seen once. The material sequenced was peripheral blood. The origin of the receptors is a man older than 75 with acute or convalescent COVID-19. The CDR3 runs from the conserved cysteine through the conserved F or W. Fields, in order: V gene, D gene, clone size, J gene, CDR3 DNA, CDR3 protein. A D gene is named only where the DNA matches it firmly. Where a row states a size, it is once, few, many or the class of an expanded clone; other rows omit it.

TRBV28	TRBD2	.	TRBJ2-1	TGTGCCAGCACCAATGGTCTTCCGCGGGAGTATGAGCAGTTCTTC	CASTNGLPREYEQFF
TRBV28	TRBD1	.	TRBJ1-3	TGTGCCAGCAGTTCAGGGGGTTTATGGTCTGGAAACACCATATATTTT	CASSSGGLWSGNTIYF
TRBV12-3/TRBV12-4	TRBD2	once	TRBJ2-3	TGTGCCAGTAGCGGGTCTAGCACAGATACGCAGTATTTT	CASSGSSTDTQYF
TRBV28	TRBD1	.	TRBJ2-2	TGTGCCAGCAGGGGGACAGGCGACGTTGGGCCGAACACCGGGGAGCTGTTTTTT	CASRGTGDVGPNTGELFF
TRBV5-1	.	.	TRBJ1-1	TGCGCCAGCAGCCTGGACAGCATGAACACTGAAGCTTTCTTT	CASSLDSMNTEAFF
TRBV27	.	few	TRBJ2-6	TGTGCCAGCGGAGAGCGGGCCGCCTCTGGGGCCAACGTCCTGACTTTC	CASGERAASGANVLTF
TRBV7-2	.	.	TRBJ2-3	TGTGCCAGCAGCAAGATCGGGGGAACCACAGATACGCAGTATTTT	CASSKIGGTTDTQYF
TRBV18	.	.	TRBJ2-7	TGTGCCAGCTCACCACCCAACGGGGACAACGAGCAGTACTTC	CASSPPNGDNEQYF
TRBV5-1	TRBD1	.	TRBJ1-1	TGCGCCAGCAGCTGGACTCCAATAGGGGGCAATGCTGAAGCTTTCTTT	CASSWTPIGGNAEAFF
TRBV2	TRBD1	.	TRBJ1-2	TGTGCCAGCAGTGTAAGGGAGAACAGGGGGCCTCCTAACTATGGCTACACCTTC	CASSVRENRGPPNYGYTF
TRBV28	.	.	TRBJ2-7	TGTGCCAGCAGTCCCCAGGGGATCAAGTACGAGCAGTACTTC	CASSPQGIKYEQYF
TRBV10-3	TRBD1	.	TRBJ2-2	TGTGCCATCAGTGGGGACAGGGGGAGGAATAAGGCCGGGGAGCTGTTTTTT	CAISGDRGRNKAGELFF
TRBV5-1	.	.	TRBJ2-7	TGCGCCAGCAGCTTGGGAGGCACCTACGAGCAGTACTTC	CASSLGGTYEQYF
TRBV19	.	.	TRBJ2-4	TGTGCCAGTACCCAGGGAGGGGGAGCCAAAAACATTCAGTACTTC	CASTQGGGAKNIQYF
TRBV28	.	.	TRBJ1-2	TGTGCCAGCAGTCTAACCCAATTAGCGGGGACCGAATTCTATGGCTACACCTTC	CASSLTQLAGTEFYGYTF
TRBV30	.	.	TRBJ1-3	TGTGCCTGGAGTGTCGAGAACACCATATATTTT	CAWSVENTIYF
TRBV7-3	TRBD1	.	TRBJ2-1	TGTGCCAGCAGCCCCATGGACAGGGGGAGGGATGAGCAGTTCTTC	CASSPMDRGRDEQFF
TRBV4-2	.	.	TRBJ2-1	TGTGCCAGCAGCCAAGGCAGGGGAACCTACAATGAGCAGTTCTTC	CASSQGRGTYNEQFF
TRBV3-1/TRBV3-2	TRBD2	.	TRBJ2-1	TGTGCCAGCAGGGGAGCGGGGGGGCCCCATGAGCAGTTCTTC	CASRGAGGPHEQFF
TRBV5-5	.	.	TRBJ1-4	TGTGCCAGCAGCTTCACAGGTGGGGATGAAAAACTGTTTTTT	CASSFTGGDEKLFF
TRBV4-2	.	.	TRBJ1-6	TGTGCCAGCAGCCGCGCAGGGGCGGGCGATTCACCCCTCCACTTT	CASSRAGAGDSPLHF
TRBV30	TRBD1	.	TRBJ2-7	TGTGCCTGGAGGTGGGACAGCCAAAGTCTCTACGAGCAGTACTTC	CAWRWDSQSLYEQYF
TRBV7-2	TRBD1	.	TRBJ1-6	TGTGCCAGCAGCTTAATGGGGACAGGGACAGATTCACCCCTCCACTTT	CASSLMGTGTDSPLHF
TRBV3-1/TRBV3-2	TRBD2	.	TRBJ2-6	TGTGCCAGCAGAAGCGGGGGGGCTAAAGGGGCCAACGTCCTGACTTTC	CASRSGGAKGANVLTF
TRBV12-3/TRBV12-4	.	.	TRBJ2-5	TGTGCCAGCAGTTTATTCCCCCGAGAGACCCAGTACTTC	CASSLFPRETQYF
TRBV6-5	.	once	TRBJ1-5	TGTGCCAGCAGATCGACGGGGAATCAGCCCCAGCATTTT	CASRSTGNQPQHF
TRBV29-1	.	.	TRBJ2-7	TGCAGCGTCCGGGGGGGGACAGAAGACTACGAGCAGTACTTC	CSVRGGTEDYEQYF
TRBV10-1	.	few	TRBJ2-7	TGCGCCAGCAGTGAGTCCCCAACCTACGAGCAGTACTTC	CASSESPTYEQYF
TRBV5-3	TRBD1	few	TRBJ1-2	TGTGCCAGAAGCTTCAGGGGGCGCATTCTAGAACCCAATGGCTACACCTTC	CARSFRGRILEPNGYTF
TRBV9	TRBD1	.	TRBJ1-3	TGTGCCAGCAGCTCCACCCTCCGGACAGGGATTGGAAACACCATATATTTT	CASSSTLRTGIGNTIYF
TRBV5-6	TRBD1	.	TRBJ1-2	TGTGCCAGCAGCCTAACCAGTACGGCCCGGACAGGGCTGGGCTACACCTTC	CASSLTSTARTGLGYTF